Sequencing of this T cell receptor (beta chain) was carried out in a study of blood T cells in healthy people across ages. Study results and limitations: The CMV status of each donor remained undetermined, and this could have confounded shifts in expanded clonotypes. Naive T cell percentage strongly correlated with TCR beta diversity. Unsorted PBMCs ruled out conclusive naive versus antigen-experienced comparison.

The V end lost 0 bases, the J end lost 3 bases, and 12 bases lay between the germline ends. The CDR3 is 16 residues long. CDR1 and CDR2 (germline): LGHNA, YSLEER. On this clonotype itself: Antigen unknown.

A J-beta primer mix and a sample-barcoded 5' primer were used in a second PCR of about 7 to 12 cycles. From each sample, at least 2.5 million paired-end reads containing CDR3 were obtained. TCRdb re-analysed the 5' RACE reads in MiXCR, keeping a single row per CDR3 protein. Seen here are around 780,000 distinct CDR3 sequences, roughly 56% observed once, and the top ten hold around 24%. The receptor's source is a man aged 40-49 years in good health. Sequences were obtained from blood. The chain links TRBV4-3 to TRBJ2-1; D is unclear. In DNA form, the CDR3 reads TGCGCCAGCAGCCAAGATTCTAGGTCCTACTACAATGAGCAGTTCTTC. This sequence encodes CASSQDSRSYYNEQFF.